These 23 T cell receptor beta chains came from one sample sequenced in a study of cytomegalovirus exposure and HLA in healthy donors. PCR primers comprised 60 Vbeta and 13 Jbeta primers. Assay: immunoSEQ multiplex PCR; the TCRdb copy retains only in-frame clones and omits some. The table includes around 100,000 clones, roughly 78% detected once. Material for sequencing was PBMCs. Source of these receptors: a woman aged 40 to 55 in good health and CMV-seronegative.

On this clone: Its ends do not fully match the called genes, so a read error is possible. The V and J genes are TRBV27 and TRBJ1-2; D might be TRBD1 (6 bases). The germline V gene encodes CDR1 MNHEY and CDR2 SMNVEV (reference sequence). The CDR3 loop spans 14 amino acids. CDR3 in amino acids: CASRGGGANYGHTF. The CDR3, as DNA: TGTGCCAGCAGAGGGGGAGGGGCAAACTATGGCCACACCTTC.

The V gene is TRBV9, the J gene TRBJ2-1; 9 positions agree with TRBD2. The germline V gene has CDR1 SGDLS and CDR2 YYNGEE. The CDR3 is 16 amino acids. With 0 bases clipped from V and 7 bases from J, the junction kept 8 bases outside the gene matches. CDR3 sequence: CASSVVPSGMKNEQFF. For the CDR3, the DNA is TGTGCCAGCAGCGTAGTCCCTAGCGGGATGAAAAATGAGCAGTTCTTC.

The gene calls are TRBV4-3 and TRBJ2-5; TRBD2 matches at 8 bases. The DNA end is more similar to TRBJ2-7, so the J call may be wrong. This CDR3 is 15 amino acids long. CDR1 LGHNA and CDR2 YSLEER come from the germline V gene. Written as DNA, the CDR3 is TGCGCCAGCAGCCAAGAACCGGGAGGGAACTACGAGCAGTACTTC. It translates to CASSQEPGGNYEQYF.

The CDR3 here is CASSFEESVHQPQHF. The CDR3 DNA is TGTGCCAGCAGTTTCGAGGAATCGGTTCATCAGCCCCAGCATTTT. The chain links TRBV28 to TRBJ1-5; D is undetermined. The germline CDR1 and CDR2 sequences are MDHEN and SYDVKM. CDR3 length: 15 amino acids. V was pared by 3 bases and J by 5 bases, with 14 bases between.

This chain joins TRBV11-3 and TRBJ2-3; 9 positions agree with TRBD1. The V gene end was trimmed by 4 bases and the J gene end by 4 bases; junction bases not matched to a gene: 6. This CDR3 comprises 15 residues. CDR1 and CDR2 from the germline V gene are SGHNT and YENEEA. Written as DNA, the CDR3 is TGTGCCAGCAGCTCCGGGACAGGGCGATCAGATACGCAGTATTTT. Its translation: CASSSGTGRSDTQYF.

The chain has TRBV5-6 and TRBJ2-1; TRBD2 agrees at 9 bases. Germline V lookup: CDR1 SGHDT, CDR2 YYEEEE. The CDR3 length is 18 residues. V trimming: 3 bases; J trimming: 6 bases; junction bases outside the gene matches: 16. The CDR3: CASSSIRSSGDLVNEQFF. In DNA form, the CDR3 reads TGTGCCAGCAGCTCAATCAGATCTAGCGGGGATCTAGTCAATGAGCAGTTCTTC.

This chain links TRBV30 with TRBJ2-5; 10 nucleotides align to TRBD1. Germline CDR1 reads GTSNPN; CDR2 reads SVGIG (reference sequence). The CDR3 loop spans 19 amino acids. With V trimmed by 6 bases and J by 5 bases, 24 bases remained unmatched. The CDR3 nucleotides are TGTGCCTGTGGACAGGGGGACGTTAAGGGTCGCGTTACGAAGGAGACCCAGTACTTC. It yields the protein CACGQGDVKGRVTKETQYF.

V and J are TRBV6-6 and TRBJ2-5, with 7 bases lining up with TRBD2. V shed 2 bases and J 2 bases; nucleotides not matched to a gene: 2. The germline gives CDR1 MNHNY, CDR2 SVGAGI (reference sequence). The CDR3 length is 14 residues. CDR3 in DNA: TGTGCCAGCAGTTACCCGGGGGGACAAGAGACCCAGTACTTC. Protein product: CASSYPGGQETQYF.

The V call is TRBV15, the J call TRBJ2-4; TRBD1 is a possible D gene (5 bases). From germline, CDR1 is LNHNV and CDR2 YYDKDF (reference sequence). CDR3 length: 17 amino acids. Deletions cut 1 base from V and 2 bases from J, with 15 bases between. In DNA, the CDR3 is TGTGCCACCAGCAGAGGGTCAGGGTTGATAACCAAAAACATTCAGTACTTC. Protein sequence: CATSRGSGLITKNIQYF.

This chain joins TRBV5-4 and TRBJ2-3; 8 bases are shared with TRBD2. Losses at the gene ends were 3 bases for V and 1 base for J; bases not matched to a gene: 4. In germline, CDR1 is SGHNT, CDR2 YYREEE (reference sequence). CDR3 length: 15 amino acids. CDR3 sequence (DNA): TGTGCCAGCAGCTCGGGACTAGTCGGCACAGATACGCAGTATTTT. It encodes CASSSGLVGTDTQYF.

The chain carries TRBV6-1 and TRBJ2-7; D is ambiguous. Trimming stripped 3 bases from V and 0 bases from J, with 6 bases between. Germline CDR1 MNHNS, CDR2 SASEGT. The CDR3 has 13 residues. The CDR3 loop is CASSDYSSYEQYF. The CDR3 DNA reads as TGTGCCAGCAGTGACTACAGCTCCTACGAGCAGTACTTC.

The chain joins TRBV27 to TRBJ2-2; possible D gene TRBD2, 5 bases. Germline V CDR1 and CDR2: MNHEY, SMNVEV (reference sequence). CDR3 length: 14 amino acids. V was pared by 8 bases and J by 4 bases, with 14 bases between. Here the CDR3 DNA reads TGTGCCAGCGGCGCACTAGGAAGCACCGGGGAGCTGTTTTTT. It translates to CASGALGSTGELFF.

Written as DNA, the CDR3 is TGTGCCAGCAGTGTGGACATTCGGAACACTGAAGCTTTCTTT. Amino acid sequence: CASSVDIRNTEAFF. The chain employs TRBV2 and TRBJ1-1, with a tentative D call TRBD1 (5 bases). CDR1 SNHLY and CDR2 FYNNEI come from the germline V gene. The CDR3 totals 14 residues. Trimming took off 4 bases at V and 1 base at J, with 10 bases between the two ends.

This chain connects TRBV9 to TRBJ1-4, with D maybe TRBD1 (5 bases). This CDR3 comprises 15 residues. The germline V gene encodes CDR1 SGDLS and CDR2 YYNGEE. The ends were cut back, 3 bases at V and 0 bases at J, with 9 bases in the middle. CDR3: CASSGGAPTNEKLFF. The CDR3 region has the DNA TGTGCCAGCAGCGGTGGGGCCCCAACTAATGAAAAACTGTTTTTT.

This clone was recorded once. The chain uses TRBV28 and TRBJ2-7, with D possibly TRBD2 on 5 matching bases. The V gene's germline CDR1 is MDHEN and CDR2 SYDVKM. V was pared by 2 bases and J by 3 bases, with 8 bases between. This CDR3 contains 13 residues. CDR3 sequence reads: CASSLSGYYEQYF. The CDR3 region has the DNA TGTGCCAGCAGTTTAAGCGGATACTACGAGCAGTACTTC. Together with reference TRBV28 and TRBJ2-7, the CDR3 gives the full variable domain: DVKVTQSSRYLVKRTGEKVFLECVQDMDHENMFWYRQDPGLGLRLIYFSYDVKMKEKGDIPEGYSVSREKKERFSLILESASTNQTSMYLCASSLSGYYEQYFGPGTRLTVT.

In its sample, this clone was seen once. V gene TRBV5-1 combines with J gene TRBJ1-1, with 7 bases matching TRBD1. Germline CDR1 and CDR2: SGHRS and YFSETQ. There are 15 residues in the CDR3. V trimming: 4 bases; J trimming: 0 bases; junction bases outside the gene matches: 6. CDR3 bases: TGCGCCAGCAGCGGAGGACAGGCGTTGAACACTGAAGCTTTCTTT. This translates into CASSGGQALNTEAFF.

The chain is built from TRBV5-1 and TRBJ2-7; TRBD2 is a possible D gene (6 bases). Looked up from germline, CDR1 is SGHRS and CDR2 is YFSETQ. Trimming cost V 1 base and J 0 bases, with 14 bases left between them. The length of the CDR3 is 16 residues. For the CDR3, the DNA is TGCGCCAGCAGCTTGAACGAAGCGGGCGCCTCCTACGAGCAGTACTTC. Encoded protein: CASSLNEAGASYEQYF.

The chain recombines TRBV10-3 with TRBJ2-5; the match to TRBD2 covers 11 bases. CDR3 length equals 15 residues. V dropped 2 bases and J dropped 5; count of bases not matched to a gene: 4. The germline CDR1 and CDR2 sequences are ENHRY and SYGVKD. CDR3 sequence reads: CAISEPTSGVETQYF. CDR3 coding DNA: TGTGCCATCAGTGAGCCGACTAGCGGGGTTGAGACCCAGTACTTC.

The CDR3 region is CASSIATGEGGQPQHF. The CDR3 DNA sequence: TGTGCCAGTAGTATTGCGACAGGGGAAGGGGGTCAGCCCCAGCATTTT. The V gene is TRBV19, the J gene TRBJ1-5; 8 bases map to TRBD1. The CDR3 covers 16 residues. J gave up 6 bases and V 3 bases, and 10 bases lay outside the gene matches. Germline V gene lookup returns CDR1 LNHDA and CDR2 SQIVND (reference sequence).

V usage is TRBV7-8 and J usage is TRBJ2-1, with TRBD2 matching over 11 bases. V shed 4 bases, J shed 4 bases, and the junction held 6 bases outside the gene matches. The CDR3 consists of 16 residues. Germline loops: CDR1 SGHVS, CDR2 FQNEAQ. The DNA for the CDR3 is TGTGCCAGCAGCTCCAAACTAGCGGGAGTTTACAATGAGCAGTTCTTC. This sequence encodes CASSSKLAGVYNEQFF.

The chain couples TRBV4-3 to TRBJ1-4, with D uncertain. Germline V gives CDR1 LGHNA, CDR2 YSLEER. This CDR3 contains 14 residues. The V and J ends lost 0 bases and 7 bases respectively, with 9 bases between them. The CDR3 spells CASSQDPSGEKLFF. The CDR3 nucleotides read TGCGCCAGCAGCCAAGATCCCTCAGGTGAAAAACTGTTTTTT.

The chain links TRBV9 to TRBJ1-4; 7 bases are shared with TRBD1. The CDR3 contains 14 residues. The junction had 4 bases not matched to a gene; V was cut back by 0 bases and J by 8 bases. The V gene's germline CDR1 is SGDLS and CDR2 YYNGEE. This CDR3 is CASSVEPGGEKLFF. The CDR3, as DNA: TGTGCCAGCAGCGTAGAGCCAGGGGGGGAAAAACTGTTTTTT.

The table lists this clone with a few counts. The V call is TRBV7-2, the J call TRBJ2-7; D perhaps matches TRBD2 (5 bases). This CDR3 has 14 residues. V lost 3 bases, J lost 3 bases, and 12 bases lay in between. Germline V gene data show CDR1 as SGHTA and CDR2 as FQGNSA. In DNA, the CDR3 is TGTGCCAGCAGCTTCACCGGGGTGGGCTACGAGCAGTACTTC. This translates into CASSFTGVGYEQYF.